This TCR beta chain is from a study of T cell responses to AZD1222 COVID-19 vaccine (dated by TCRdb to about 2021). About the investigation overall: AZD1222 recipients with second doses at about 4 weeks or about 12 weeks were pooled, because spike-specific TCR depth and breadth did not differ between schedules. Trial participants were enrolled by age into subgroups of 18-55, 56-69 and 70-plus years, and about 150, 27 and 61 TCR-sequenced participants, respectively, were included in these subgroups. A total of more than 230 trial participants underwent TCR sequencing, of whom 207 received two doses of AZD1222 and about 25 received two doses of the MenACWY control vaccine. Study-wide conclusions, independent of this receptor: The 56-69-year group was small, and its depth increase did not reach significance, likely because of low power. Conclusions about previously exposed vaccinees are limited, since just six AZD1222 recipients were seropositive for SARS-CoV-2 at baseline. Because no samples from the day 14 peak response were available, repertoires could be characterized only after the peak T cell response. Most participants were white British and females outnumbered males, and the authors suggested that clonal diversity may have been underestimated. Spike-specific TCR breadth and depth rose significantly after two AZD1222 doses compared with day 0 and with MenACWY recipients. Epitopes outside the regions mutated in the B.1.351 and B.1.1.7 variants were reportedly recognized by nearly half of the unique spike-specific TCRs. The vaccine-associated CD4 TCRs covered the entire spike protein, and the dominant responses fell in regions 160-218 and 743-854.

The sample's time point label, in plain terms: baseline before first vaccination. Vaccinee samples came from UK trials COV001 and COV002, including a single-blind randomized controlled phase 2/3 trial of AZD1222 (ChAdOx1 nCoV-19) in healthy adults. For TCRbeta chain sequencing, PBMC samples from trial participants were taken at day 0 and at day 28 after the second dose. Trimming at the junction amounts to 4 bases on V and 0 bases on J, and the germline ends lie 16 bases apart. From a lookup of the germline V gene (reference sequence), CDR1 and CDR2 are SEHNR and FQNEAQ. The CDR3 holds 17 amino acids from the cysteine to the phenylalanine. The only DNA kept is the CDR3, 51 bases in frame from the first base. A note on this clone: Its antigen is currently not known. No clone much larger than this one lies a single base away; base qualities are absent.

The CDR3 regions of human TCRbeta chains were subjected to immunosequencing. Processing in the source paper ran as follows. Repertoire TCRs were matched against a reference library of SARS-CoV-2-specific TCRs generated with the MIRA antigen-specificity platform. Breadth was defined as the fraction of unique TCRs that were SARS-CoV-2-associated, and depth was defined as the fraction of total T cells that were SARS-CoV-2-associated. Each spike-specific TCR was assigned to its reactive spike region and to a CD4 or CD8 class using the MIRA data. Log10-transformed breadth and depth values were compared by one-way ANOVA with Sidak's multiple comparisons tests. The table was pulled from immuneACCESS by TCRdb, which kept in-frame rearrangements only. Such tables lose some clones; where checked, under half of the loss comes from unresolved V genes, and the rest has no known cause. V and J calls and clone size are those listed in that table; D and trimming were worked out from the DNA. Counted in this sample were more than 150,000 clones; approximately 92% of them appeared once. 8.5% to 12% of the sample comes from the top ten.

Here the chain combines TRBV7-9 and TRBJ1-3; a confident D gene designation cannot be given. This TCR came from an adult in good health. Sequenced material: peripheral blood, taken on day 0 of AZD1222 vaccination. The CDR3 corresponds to CASSSLSAGYSGNTIYF. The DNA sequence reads TGTGCCAGCAGCTCGTTGTCCGCCGGCTACTCTGGAAACACCATATATTTT.